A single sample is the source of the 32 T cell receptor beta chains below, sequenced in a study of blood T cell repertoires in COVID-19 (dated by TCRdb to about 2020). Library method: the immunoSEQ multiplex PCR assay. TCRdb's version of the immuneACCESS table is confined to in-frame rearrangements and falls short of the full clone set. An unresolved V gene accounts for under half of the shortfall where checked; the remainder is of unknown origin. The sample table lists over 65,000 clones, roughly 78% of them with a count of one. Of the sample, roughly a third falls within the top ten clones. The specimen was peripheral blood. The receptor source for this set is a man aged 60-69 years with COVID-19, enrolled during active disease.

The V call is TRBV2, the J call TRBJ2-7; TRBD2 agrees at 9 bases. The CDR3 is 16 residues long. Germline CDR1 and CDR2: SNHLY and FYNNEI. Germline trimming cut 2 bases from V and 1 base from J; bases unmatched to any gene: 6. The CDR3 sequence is CASSESLAGISYEQYF. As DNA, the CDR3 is TGTGCCAGCAGTGAATCACTAGCGGGCATATCCTACGAGCAGTACTTC.

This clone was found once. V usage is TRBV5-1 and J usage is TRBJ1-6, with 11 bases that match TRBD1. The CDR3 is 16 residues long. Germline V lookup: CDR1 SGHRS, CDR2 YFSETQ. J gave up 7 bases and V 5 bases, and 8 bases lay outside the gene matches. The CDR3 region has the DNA TGCGCCAGCAGTGATGACCGGACAGGGGGCAATTCACCCCTCCACTTT. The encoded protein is CASSDDRTGGNSPLHF.

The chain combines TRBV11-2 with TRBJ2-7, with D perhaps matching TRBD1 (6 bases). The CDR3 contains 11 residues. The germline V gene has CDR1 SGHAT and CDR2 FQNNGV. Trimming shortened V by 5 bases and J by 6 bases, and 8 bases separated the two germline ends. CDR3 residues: CASSQGSEQYF. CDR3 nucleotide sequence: TGTGCCAGCAGCCAGGGGAGCGAGCAGTACTTC.

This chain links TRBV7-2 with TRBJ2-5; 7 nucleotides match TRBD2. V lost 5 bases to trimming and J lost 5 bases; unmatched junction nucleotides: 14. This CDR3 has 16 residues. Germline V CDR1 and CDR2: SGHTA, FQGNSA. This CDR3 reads CASSPGLAALRETQYF. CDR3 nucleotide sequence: TGTGCCAGCAGCCCAGGTCTAGCGGCCCTAAGGGAGACCCAGTACTTC.

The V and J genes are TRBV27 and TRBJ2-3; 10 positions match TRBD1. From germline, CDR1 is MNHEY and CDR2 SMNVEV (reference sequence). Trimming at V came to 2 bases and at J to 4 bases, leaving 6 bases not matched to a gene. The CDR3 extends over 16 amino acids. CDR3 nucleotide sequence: TGTGCCAGCAGTTTACCGGGACAGGGGACGTCAGATACGCAGTATTTT. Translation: CASSLPGQGTSDTQYF.

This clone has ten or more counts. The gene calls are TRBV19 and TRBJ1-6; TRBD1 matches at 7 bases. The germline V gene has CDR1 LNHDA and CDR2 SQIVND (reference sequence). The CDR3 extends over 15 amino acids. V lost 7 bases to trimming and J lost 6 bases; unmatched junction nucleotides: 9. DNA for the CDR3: TGTGCCAGTAAAGGGGGCAGGGAGGTTAATTCACCCCTCCACTTT. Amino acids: CASKGGREVNSPLHF.

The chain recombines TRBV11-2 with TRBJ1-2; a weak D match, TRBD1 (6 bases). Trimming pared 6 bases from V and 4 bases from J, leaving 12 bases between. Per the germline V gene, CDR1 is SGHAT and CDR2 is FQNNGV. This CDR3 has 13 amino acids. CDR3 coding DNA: TGTGCCAGCAGACCTACAGGGCCCTATGGCTACACCTTC. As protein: CASRPTGPYGYTF.

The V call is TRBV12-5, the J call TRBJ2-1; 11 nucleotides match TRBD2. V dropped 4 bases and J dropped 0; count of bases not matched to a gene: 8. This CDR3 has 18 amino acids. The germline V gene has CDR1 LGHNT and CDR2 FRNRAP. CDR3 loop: CASGWAGTSGGSYNEQFF. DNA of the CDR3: TGTGCTAGTGGTTGGGCAGGGACTAGCGGAGGCTCCTACAATGAGCAGTTCTTC.

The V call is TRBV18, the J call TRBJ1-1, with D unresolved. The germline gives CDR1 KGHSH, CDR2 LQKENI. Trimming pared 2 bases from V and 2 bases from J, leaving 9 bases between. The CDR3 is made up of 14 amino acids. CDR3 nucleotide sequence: TGTGCCAGCTCACCATGGGGAGGCAACACTGAAGCTTTCTTT. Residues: CASSPWGGNTEAFF.

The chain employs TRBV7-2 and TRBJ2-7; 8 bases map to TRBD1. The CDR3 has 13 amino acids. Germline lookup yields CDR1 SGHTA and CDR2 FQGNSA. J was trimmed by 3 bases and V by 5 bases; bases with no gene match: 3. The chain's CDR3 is CASSLTGGYEQYF. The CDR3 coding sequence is TGTGCCAGCAGCCTCACAGGGGGCTACGAGCAGTACTTC.

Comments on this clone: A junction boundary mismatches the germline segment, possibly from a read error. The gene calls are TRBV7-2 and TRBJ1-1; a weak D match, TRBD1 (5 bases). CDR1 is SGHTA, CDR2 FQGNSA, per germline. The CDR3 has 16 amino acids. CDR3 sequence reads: CASSLEIWGLNTEAFF. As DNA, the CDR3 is TGTGCCAGCAGTTTAGAAATTTGGGGCTTGAACACTGAAGCTTTCTTT.

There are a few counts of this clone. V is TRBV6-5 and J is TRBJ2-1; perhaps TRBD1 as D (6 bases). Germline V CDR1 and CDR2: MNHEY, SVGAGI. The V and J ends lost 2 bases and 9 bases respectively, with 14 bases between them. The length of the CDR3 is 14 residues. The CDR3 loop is CASSYVAGAGEQFF. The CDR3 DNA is TGTGCCAGCAGTTACGTAGCAGGGGCTGGTGAGCAGTTCTTC.

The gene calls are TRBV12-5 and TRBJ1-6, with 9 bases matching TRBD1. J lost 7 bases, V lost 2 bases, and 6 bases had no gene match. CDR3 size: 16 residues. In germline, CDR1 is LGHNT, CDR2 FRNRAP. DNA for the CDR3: TGTGCTAGTGGTTTGATTACCGGGACAGGGAATTCACCCCTCCACTTT. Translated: CASGLITGTGNSPLHF.

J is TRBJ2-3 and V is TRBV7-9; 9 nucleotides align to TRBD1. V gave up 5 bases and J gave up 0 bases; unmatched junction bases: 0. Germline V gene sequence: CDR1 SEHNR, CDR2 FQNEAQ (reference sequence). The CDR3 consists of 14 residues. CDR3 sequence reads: CASSGTGSTDTQYF. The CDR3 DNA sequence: TGTGCCAGCAGCGGGACAGGGAGCACAGATACGCAGTATTTT.

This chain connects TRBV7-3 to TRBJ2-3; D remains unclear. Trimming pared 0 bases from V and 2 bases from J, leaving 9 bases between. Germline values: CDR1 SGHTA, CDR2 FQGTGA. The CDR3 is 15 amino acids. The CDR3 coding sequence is TGTGCCAGCAGCTTAACGTCCACTCCCACAGATACGCAGTATTTT. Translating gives CASSLTSTPTDTQYF.

The DNA of the CDR3 is TGTGCCAGCAGTTACTTAGGGCTAGCGGGCAATGAGCAGTTCTTC. It codes for CASSYLGLAGNEQFF. The rearrangement links TRBV6-5 to TRBJ2-1, with 8 nucleotides matching TRBD2. With V trimmed by 1 base and J by 6 bases, 5 bases remained unmatched. Germline CDR1 MNHEY, CDR2 SVGAGI. This CDR3 region has 15 residues.

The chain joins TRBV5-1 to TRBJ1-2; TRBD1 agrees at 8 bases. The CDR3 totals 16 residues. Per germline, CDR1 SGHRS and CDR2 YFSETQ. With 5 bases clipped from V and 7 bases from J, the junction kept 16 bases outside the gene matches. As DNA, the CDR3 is TGCGCCAGCAGTCTCAGTCCCAGGGGGCGCCAGGTTGGCTACACCTTC. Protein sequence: CASSLSPRGRQVGYTF.

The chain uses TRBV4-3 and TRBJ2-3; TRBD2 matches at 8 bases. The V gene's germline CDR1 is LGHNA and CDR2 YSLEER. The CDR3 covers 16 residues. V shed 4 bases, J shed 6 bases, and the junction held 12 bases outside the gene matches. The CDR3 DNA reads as TGCGCCAGCAGCCGAGACCTGGGGACTAGTCCCGATACGCAGTATTTT. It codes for CASSRDLGTSPDTQYF.

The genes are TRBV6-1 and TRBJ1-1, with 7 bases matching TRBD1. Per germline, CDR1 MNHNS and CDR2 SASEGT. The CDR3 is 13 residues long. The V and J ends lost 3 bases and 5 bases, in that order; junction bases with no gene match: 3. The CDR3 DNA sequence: TGTGCCAGCAGTGAGAGCAGGGGGACTGAAGCTTTCTTT. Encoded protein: CASSESRGTEAFF.

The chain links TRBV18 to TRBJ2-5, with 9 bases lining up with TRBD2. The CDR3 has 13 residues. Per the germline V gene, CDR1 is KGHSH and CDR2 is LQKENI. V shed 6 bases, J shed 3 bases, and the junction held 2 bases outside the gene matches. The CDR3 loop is CASSIAGEETQYF. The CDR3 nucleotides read TGTGCCAGCTCCATAGCGGGGGAAGAGACCCAGTACTTC.

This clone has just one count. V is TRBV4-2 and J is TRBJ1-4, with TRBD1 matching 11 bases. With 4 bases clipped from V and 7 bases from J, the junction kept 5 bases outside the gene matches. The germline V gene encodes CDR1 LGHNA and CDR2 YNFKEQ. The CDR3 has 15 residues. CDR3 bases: TGTGCCAGCAGCCTAGCCGGGACAGGGGGTGAAAAACTGTTTTTT. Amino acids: CASSLAGTGGEKLFF.

Here the CDR3 reads CASSYPGGETQYF. CDR3 bases: TGTGCCAGCAGTTACCCCGGCGGAGAGACCCAGTACTTC. J is TRBJ2-5 and V is TRBV6-5; D ambiguous. V lost 2 bases to trimming and J lost 4 bases, with 8 bases between them. The CDR3 has 13 residues. Per germline, CDR1 MNHEY and CDR2 SVGAGI.

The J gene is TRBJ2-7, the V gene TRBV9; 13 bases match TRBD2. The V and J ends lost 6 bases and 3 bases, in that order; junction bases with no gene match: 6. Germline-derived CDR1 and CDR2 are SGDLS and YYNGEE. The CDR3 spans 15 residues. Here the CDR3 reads CASNPGTSGNYEQYF. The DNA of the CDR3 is TGTGCCAGCAACCCCGGGACTAGCGGGAACTACGAGCAGTACTTC.

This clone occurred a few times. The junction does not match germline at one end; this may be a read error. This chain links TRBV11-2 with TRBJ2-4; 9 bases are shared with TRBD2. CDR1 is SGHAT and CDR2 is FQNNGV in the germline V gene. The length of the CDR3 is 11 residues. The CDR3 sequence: CASSSGRTSSF. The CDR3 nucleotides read TGTGCCAGCAGCAGCGGGAGGACTAGTTCCTTC.

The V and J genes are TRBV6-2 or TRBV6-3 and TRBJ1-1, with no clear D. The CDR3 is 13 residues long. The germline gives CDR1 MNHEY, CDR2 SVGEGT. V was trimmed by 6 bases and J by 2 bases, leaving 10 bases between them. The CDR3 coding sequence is TGTGCCAGCAGCTCGGACTTTAACACTGAAGCTTTCTTT. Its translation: CASSSDFNTEAFF.

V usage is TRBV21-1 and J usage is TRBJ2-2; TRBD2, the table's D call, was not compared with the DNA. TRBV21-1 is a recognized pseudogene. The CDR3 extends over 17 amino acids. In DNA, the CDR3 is TGTGCCAGCAGCACCACTAGCGGAGGGGGGAACACCGGGGAGCTGTTTTTT. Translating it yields CASSTTSGGGNTGELFF.

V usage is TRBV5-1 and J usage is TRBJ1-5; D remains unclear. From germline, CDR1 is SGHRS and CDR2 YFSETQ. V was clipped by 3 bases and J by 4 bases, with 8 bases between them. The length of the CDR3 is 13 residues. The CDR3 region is CASSSGINQPQHF. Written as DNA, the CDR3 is TGCGCCAGCAGCTCCGGGATTAATCAGCCCCAGCATTTT.

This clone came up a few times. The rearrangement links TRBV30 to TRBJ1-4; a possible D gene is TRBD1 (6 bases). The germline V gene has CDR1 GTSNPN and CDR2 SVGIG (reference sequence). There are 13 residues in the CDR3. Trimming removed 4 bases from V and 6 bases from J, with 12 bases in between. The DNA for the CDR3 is TGTGCCTGGACTCCAGGGGTCGATGAAAAACTGTTTTTT. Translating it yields CAWTPGVDEKLFF.

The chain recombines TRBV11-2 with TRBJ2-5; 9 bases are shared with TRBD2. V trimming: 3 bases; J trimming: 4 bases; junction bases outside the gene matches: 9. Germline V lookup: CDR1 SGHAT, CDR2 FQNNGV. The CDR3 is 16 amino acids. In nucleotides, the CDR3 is TGTGCCAGCAGCTTGGAAAAAGCGGGAGGACGAGAGACCCAGTACTTC. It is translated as CASSLEKAGGRETQYF.

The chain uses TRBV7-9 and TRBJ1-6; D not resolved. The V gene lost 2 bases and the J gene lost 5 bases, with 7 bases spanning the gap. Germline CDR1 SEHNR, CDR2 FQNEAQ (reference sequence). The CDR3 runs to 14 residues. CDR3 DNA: TGTGCCAGCAGCTTATCCGGAGATAATTCACCCCTCCACTTT. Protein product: CASSLSGDNSPLHF. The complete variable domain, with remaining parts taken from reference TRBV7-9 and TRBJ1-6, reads DTGVSQNPRHKITKRGQNVTFRCDPISEHNRLYWYRQTLGQGPEFLTYFQNEAQLEKSRLLSDRFSAERPKGSFSTLEIQRTEQGDSAMYLCASSLSGDNSPLHFGNGTRLTVT.

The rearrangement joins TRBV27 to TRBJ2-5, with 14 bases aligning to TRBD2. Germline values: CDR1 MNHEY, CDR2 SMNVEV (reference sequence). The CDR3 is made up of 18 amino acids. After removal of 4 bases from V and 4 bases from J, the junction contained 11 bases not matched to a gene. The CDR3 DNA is TGTGCCAGCAGTTCCCTGACTAGCGGGAGGGCCAAGGGAGAGACCCAGTACTTC. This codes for CASSSLTSGRAKGETQYF.

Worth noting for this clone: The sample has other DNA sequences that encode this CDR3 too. The DNA for the CDR3 is TGTGCCAGCAGCTTAGCACAGGGATACGGCTACACCTTC. Translating gives CASSLAQGYGYTF. This sequence joins TRBV7-9 and TRBJ1-2, with D possibly TRBD1 on 6 matching bases. Trimming pared 0 bases from V and 8 bases from J, leaving 10 bases between. Germline-derived CDR1 and CDR2 are SEHNR and FQNEAQ (reference sequence). This CDR3 region has 13 residues.